The next 31 T cell receptor beta chains were all read from a single sample in a study of cytomegalovirus exposure and HLA in healthy donors. Primers: 60 Vbeta forward and 13 Jbeta reverse. Assay: immunoSEQ multiplex PCR; the TCRdb copy retains only in-frame clones and omits some. This repertoire shows 160,000 or so clones, roughly four fifths found once; its top ten account for roughly 4.4%. Material: PBMCs. The receptors stem from a young woman in good health and CMV-seropositive.

There are a few counts of this clone. V and J are TRBV30 and TRBJ2-3, with D perhaps TRBD2 (5 bases). V lost 2 bases, J lost 3 bases, and 6 bases lay in between. The CDR3 is 12 amino acids. CDR1 is GTSNPN and CDR2 is SVGIG in the germline V gene (reference sequence). DNA of the CDR3: TGTGCCTGGAGTACTAGGACAGATACGCAGTATTTT. This translates into CAWSTRTDTQYF.

The rearrangement uses TRBV4-1 and TRBJ2-5; D unresolved. Trimming removed 1 base at V and 7 bases at J, with 22 bases between. In germline, CDR1 is MGHRA, CDR2 YSYEKL. The CDR3 is 17 residues long. For the CDR3, the DNA is TGCGCCAGCAGCCAAGCAGGTAGTCCAGCTAAAGCCGGGACCCAGTACTTC. Translated: CASSQAGSPAKAGTQYF.

A single count supports this clone. CDR3 sequence (DNA): TGTGCCAGTCCGAGGGACAGTACCTACGAGCAGTACTTC. Translated, it gives CASPRDSTYEQYF. V usage is TRBV6-1 and J usage is TRBJ2-7, with TRBD1 matching 7 bases. The CDR3 has 13 residues. J lost 2 bases, V lost 9 bases, and 7 bases had no gene match. Germline values: CDR1 MNHNS, CDR2 SASEGT.

This clone was found a few times. The chain links TRBV5-4 to TRBJ2-2; D is uncertain. Germline-derived CDR1 and CDR2 are SGHNT and YYREEE (reference sequence). The V end lost 0 bases, the J end lost 4 bases, and 10 bases lay between the germline ends. This CDR3 is 15 amino acids long. The CDR3 DNA sequence: TGTGCCAGCAGCTTGGCTCGGAGTGGCACCGGGGAGCTGTTTTTT. Amino acid sequence: CASSLARSGTGELFF.

A word on this clone: Mismatch with germline at one junction end may stem from a read error. The V gene is TRBV7-2, the J gene TRBJ1-1, with a possible D match to TRBD1 (6 bases). CDR1 is SGHTA and CDR2 is FQGNSA in the germline V gene. CDR3 length equals 12 residues. In nucleotides, the CDR3 is TGTGCCAGCAGCAGTGGACAGCTAAGGTTGGTCTTT. Residues: CASSSGQLRLVF. The whole variable domain, remainder taken from reference TRBV7-2 and TRBJ1-1, is GAGVSQSPSNKVTEKGKDVELRCDPISGHTALYWYRQSLGQGLEFLIYFQGNSAPDKSGLPSDRFSAERTGGSVSTLTIQRTQQEDSAVYLCASSSGQLRLVFGQGTRLTVV.

This chain links TRBV2 with TRBJ2-3; maybe TRBD1 (6 bases). CDR1 and CDR2 (germline): SNHLY, FYNNEI. The CDR3 sequence is 14 residues long. V gave up 9 bases and J gave up 4 bases, with 17 bases separating them. The CDR3 reads CARDLQGTPDTQYF. DNA for the CDR3: TGTGCCAGGGACTTACAGGGTACCCCAGATACGCAGTATTTT.

This clone was counted once. V gene TRBV7-3 combines with J gene TRBJ2-5; a possible D gene is TRBD2 (6 bases). The CDR3 totals 14 residues. Between the trimmed V and J ends, which lost 4 bases and 3 bases, there was a span of 12 bases. Germline assignment: CDR1 SGHTA and CDR2 FQGTGA. The CDR3 protein is CASSSSPGEETQYF. The CDR3 DNA follows: TGTGCCAGCAGCTCCTCCCCGGGGGAAGAGACCCAGTACTTC.

This clone occurred a few times. The V call is TRBV5-5, the J call TRBJ1-5, with D maybe TRBD1 (5 bases). Looked up from germline, CDR1 is SGHKS and CDR2 is YYEKEE (reference sequence). The CDR3 is 14 residues long. The ends were cut back, 0 bases at V and 7 bases at J, with 11 bases in the middle. This chain's CDR3 is CASSLGSGWQPQHF. CDR3 bases: TGTGCCAGCAGCTTGGGGTCAGGGTGGCAGCCCCAGCATTTT.

This clone came up a few times. The CDR3 region is CAWSVYGGKAKPYNEQFF. The CDR3 DNA reads TGTGCCTGGAGTGTGTACGGGGGAAAAGCAAAACCCTACAATGAGCAGTTCTTC. The gene calls are TRBV30 and TRBJ2-1; perhaps TRBD2 as D (6 bases). CDR3 size: 18 residues. Germline CDR1 GTSNPN, CDR2 SVGIG (reference sequence). Trimming cost V 0 bases and J 2 bases, with 20 bases left between them. Full variable domain (outside the CDR3, taken from reference TRBV30 and TRBJ2-1): SQTIHQWPATLVQPVGSPLSLECTVEGTSNPNLYWYRQAAGRGLQLLFYSVGIGQISSEVPQNLSASRPQDRQFILSSKKLLLSDSGFYLCAWSVYGGKAKPYNEQFFGPGTRLTVL.

This clone has only one observation. At one of its ends the junction is not consistent with the germline gene, which may arise from a read error. The J gene is TRBJ2-5, the V gene TRBV7-7; the D is unclear. The CDR3 consists of 13 residues. Germline CDR1 reads SSHAT; CDR2 reads FNYEAQ (reference sequence). CDR3 bases: TGTGCTAGCAGCCCCCGGGTTCAAGAGACCCAGTACTTC. It is translated as CASSPRVQETQYF.

The CDR3 sequence: CASGGVAGIETQYF. DNA for the CDR3: TGCGCCAGCGGGGGAGTAGCGGGGATTGAGACCCAGTACTTC. The V call is TRBV5-1, the J call TRBJ2-5; the match to TRBD2 covers 8 bases. With 7 bases clipped from V and 5 bases from J, the junction kept 10 bases outside the gene matches. This CDR3 comprises 14 residues. CDR1 is SGHRS and CDR2 is YFSETQ in the germline V gene.

The rearrangement joins TRBV4-1 to TRBJ2-5; 7 positions match TRBD1. This CDR3 comprises 14 residues. CDR1 is MGHRA and CDR2 is YSYEKL in the germline V gene. J lost 5 bases, V lost 2 bases, and 5 bases had no gene match. This CDR3 reads CASSQTGVAETQYF. The CDR3 nucleotides read TGCGCCAGCAGCCAAACAGGGGTCGCGGAGACCCAGTACTTC.

This clone was seen a handful of times. The rearrangement links TRBV14 to TRBJ1-2; D gene unclear. The CDR3 loop spans 12 amino acids. V was pared by 4 bases and J by 7 bases, with 10 bases between. Per germline, CDR1 SGHDN and CDR2 FVKESK. CDR3 region: CASSPGSLGYTF. Here the CDR3 DNA reads TGTGCCAGCAGCCCGGGTTCGCTTGGCTACACCTTC.

The chain couples TRBV15 to TRBJ2-2; the D is unclear. V lost 0 bases to trimming and J lost 4 bases, with 3 bases between them. The CDR3 has 13 amino acids. The V gene's germline CDR1 is LNHNV and CDR2 YYDKDF (reference sequence). This chain's CDR3 is CATSRDVTGELFF. Written as DNA, the CDR3 is TGTGCCACCAGCAGAGACGTCACCGGGGAGCTGTTTTTT.

This clone was counted once. This chain connects TRBV5-1 to TRBJ2-3, with 8 positions matching TRBD1. Per the germline V gene, CDR1 is SGHRS and CDR2 is YFSETQ. The CDR3 is made up of 16 amino acids. V gave up 4 bases and J gave up 5 bases; unmatched junction bases: 12. The CDR3 sequence is CASSPAPGGAVDTQYF. In nucleotides, the CDR3 is TGCGCCAGCAGCCCCGCCCCAGGGGGCGCAGTAGATACGCAGTATTTT.

The rearrangement links TRBV15 to TRBJ2-5, with D unresolved. Trimming left V 7 bases short and J 4 bases short, with 13 bases between. CDR1 LNHNV and CDR2 YYDKDF come from the germline V gene (reference sequence). The CDR3 is 13 amino acids. CDR3 DNA sequence: TGTGCCACCACGTCTAGGCTCTCAGAGACCCAGTACTTC. Translated, it gives CATTSRLSETQYF.

This chain uses TRBV5-1 with TRBJ2-2, with unresolved D. From germline, CDR1 is SGHRS and CDR2 YFSETQ. This CDR3 has 13 amino acids. The V end lost 5 bases, the J end lost 0 bases, and 5 bases lay between the germline ends. CDR3 nucleotide sequence: TGCGCCAGCAGGGCGGCGAACACCGGGGAGCTGTTTTTT. It is translated as CASRAANTGELFF.

A word on this clone: At one end, the junction sequence differs from germline, possibly due to a read error. This rearrangement joins TRBV5-1 to TRBJ1-3; no clear D gene. Germline lookup yields CDR1 SGHRS and CDR2 YFSETQ. This CDR3 comprises 15 residues. The CDR3 bases are TGCGCCAGCAGGTTCTCCGGTTCCTCTGAAAACACCATATATTTT. It yields the protein CASRFSGSSENTIYF. Full variable domain (remainder filled in from reference TRBV5-1 and TRBJ1-3): KAGVTQTPRYLIKTRGQQVTLSCSPISGHRSVSWYQQTPGQGLQFLFEYFSETQRNKGNFPGRFSGRQFSNSRSEMNVSTLELGDSALYLCASRFSGSSENTIYFGEGSWLTVV.

The J gene is TRBJ1-2, the V gene TRBV5-1; 8 bases align to TRBD1. CDR1 is SGHRS, CDR2 YFSETQ, per germline. Germline trimming cut 4 bases from V and 6 bases from J; bases unmatched to any gene: 17. The CDR3 runs to 17 residues. CDR3 nucleotide sequence: TGCGCCAGCAGCCGGGGACAGGTCCTATCACCGACCGATGGCTACACCTTC. It translates to CASSRGQVLSPTDGYTF.

This clone appeared a single time. This chain joins TRBV6-5 and TRBJ2-7; weak D call: TRBD1 (6 bases). In germline, CDR1 is MNHEY, CDR2 SVGAGI. V lost 0 bases to trimming and J lost 0 bases, with 12 bases between them. The CDR3 is 16 residues long. The chain's CDR3 is CASSYSNPGHSYEQYF. Written as DNA, the CDR3 is TGTGCCAGCAGTTACTCGAATCCGGGACACTCCTACGAGCAGTACTTC.

The chain couples TRBV7-9 to TRBJ2-3, with D perhaps TRBD2 (5 bases). This CDR3 has 13 amino acids. The germline V gene encodes CDR1 SEHNR and CDR2 FQNEAQ (reference sequence). Trimming removed 4 bases from V and 6 bases from J, with 11 bases in between. Written as DNA, the CDR3 is TGTGCCAGCAGCTATATGGGAGAGGATACGCAGTATTTT. It specifies CASSYMGEDTQYF. The full variable domain, with the rest looked up from reference TRBV7-9 and TRBJ2-3, is DTGVSQNPRHKITKRGQNVTFRCDPISEHNRLYWYRQTLGQGPEFLTYFQNEAQLEKSRLLSDRFSAERPKGSFSTLEIQRTEQGDSAMYLCASSYMGEDTQYFGPGTRLTVL.

The gene calls are TRBV5-4 and TRBJ2-5, with 8 bases that match TRBD1. Germline V gene data show CDR1 as SGHNT and CDR2 as YYREEE (reference sequence). The trim removed 3 bases at V and 2 bases at J, leaving 9 bases unmatched. The CDR3 extends over 16 amino acids. The CDR3 nucleotides are TGTGCCAGCAGCTCCACCCAACAGGGGGTTCAAGAGACCCAGTACTTC. Its translation: CASSSTQQGVQETQYF. Using reference TRBV5-4 and TRBJ2-5 for the parts outside the CDR3, the full variable domain is ETGVTQSPTHLIKTRGQQVTLRCSSQSGHNTVSWYQQALGQGPQFIFQYYREEENGRGNFPPRFSGLQFPNYSSELNVNALELDDSALYLCASSSTQQGVQETQYFGPGTRLLVL.

The gene calls are TRBV7-2 and TRBJ1-2; 7 nucleotides match TRBD1. Germline CDR1 reads SGHTA; CDR2 reads FQGNSA. Germline trimming cut 5 bases from V and 0 bases from J; bases unmatched to any gene: 6. CDR3 length equals 15 residues. This CDR3 reads CASSRRDSPNYGYTF. DNA for the CDR3: TGTGCCAGCAGCAGGAGGGACAGCCCTAACTATGGCTACACCTTC. Based on the CDR3 plus reference TRBV7-2 and TRBJ1-2, the full variable domain is GAGVSQSPSNKVTEKGKDVELRCDPISGHTALYWYRQSLGQGLEFLIYFQGNSAPDKSGLPSDRFSAERTGGSVSTLTIQRTQQEDSAVYLCASSRRDSPNYGYTFGSGTRLTVV.

The V call is TRBV19, the J call TRBJ1-2; 10 nucleotides match TRBD1. Germline V lookup: CDR1 LNHDA, CDR2 SQIVND (reference sequence). This CDR3 spans 13 amino acids. V trimming: 9 bases; J trimming: 7 bases; junction bases outside the gene matches: 8. In DNA form, the CDR3 reads TGTGCCAGCCGCGTGACAGGGGGCTCTGGCTACACCTTC. Encoded protein: CASRVTGGSGYTF.

The chain joins TRBV7-6 to TRBJ2-6; 7 bases match TRBD1. The CDR3 is made up of 15 amino acids. The germline gives CDR1 SGHVS, CDR2 FNYEAQ. V trimming: 5 bases; J trimming: 2 bases; junction bases outside the gene matches: 3. The CDR3 loop is CASSPQGAGANVLTF. The DNA for the CDR3 is TGTGCCAGCAGCCCTCAGGGGGCTGGGGCCAACGTCCTGACTTTC. Supplemented by reference TRBV7-6 and TRBJ2-6, the full variable domain reads GAGVSQSPRYKVTKRGQDVALRCDPISGHVSLYWYRQALGQGPEFLTYFNYEAQQDKSGLPNDRFSAERPEGSISTLTIQRTEQRDSAMYRCASSPQGAGANVLTFGAGSRLTVL.

This rearrangement joins TRBV7-9 to TRBJ1-2, with 7 bases lining up with TRBD1. Germline-derived CDR1 and CDR2 are SEHNR and FQNEAQ (reference sequence). The CDR3 totals 14 residues. V trimming: 3 bases; J trimming: 4 bases; junction bases outside the gene matches: 5. The CDR3 here is CASSLRGRGYGYTF. The CDR3 bases are TGTGCCAGCAGCTTGAGGGGGCGCGGCTATGGCTACACCTTC.

This chain joins TRBV5-1 and TRBJ2-5, with 10 nucleotides matching TRBD2. The J call may be faulty, since TRBJ2-7 better matches the DNA end. The germline V gene encodes CDR1 SGHRS and CDR2 YFSETQ. The CDR3 extends over 15 amino acids. The CDR3 loop is CASSLLASGGYEQYF. The DNA for the CDR3 is TGCGCCAGCAGCTTGTTGGCTAGCGGGGGCTACGAGCAGTACTTC.

DNA for the CDR3: TGTGCCAGTAGTCAGGGCGGAAGGAGCAATCAGCCCCAGCATTTT. This codes for CASSQGGRSNQPQHF. The J gene is TRBJ1-5, the V gene TRBV19, with a tentative D call TRBD1 (5 bases). CDR1 is LNHDA and CDR2 is SQIVND in the germline V gene (reference sequence). The V end was cut by 5 bases, the J end by 1 base, with 12 bases between. There are 15 residues in the CDR3.

The rearrangement joins TRBV27 to TRBJ2-3; possible D gene TRBD1, 6 bases. With 7 bases removed from V and 2 bases from J, the gap between germline ends came to 13 bases. Germline CDR1 reads MNHEY; CDR2 reads SMNVEV (reference sequence). The CDR3 is 14 residues long. The CDR3 DNA follows: TGTGCCAGCACGACAGGCCGACCCACAGATACGCAGTATTTT. It codes for CASTTGRPTDTQYF.

V gene TRBV27 combines with J gene TRBJ1-4, with a possible D match to TRBD1 (5 bases). The V end lost 5 bases, the J end lost 4 bases, and 17 bases lay between the germline ends. CDR3 length equals 16 residues. CDR1 is MNHEY, CDR2 SMNVEV, per germline (reference sequence). The CDR3 nucleotides read TGTGCCAGCAGTCCCTACCGACAGAGCCATAATGAAAAACTGTTTTTT. The encoded protein is CASSPYRQSHNEKLFF. Full variable domain (outside the CDR3, taken from reference TRBV27 and TRBJ1-4): EAQVTQNPRYLITVTGKKLTVTCSQNMNHEYMSWYRQDPGLGLRQIYYSMNVEVTDKGDVPEGYKVSRKEKRNFPLILESPSPNQTSLYFCASSPYRQSHNEKLFFGSGTQLSVL.

The chain combines TRBV11-2 with TRBJ2-2; no clear D gene. The CDR3 extends over 12 amino acids. V lost 6 bases to trimming and J lost 3 bases, with 5 bases between them. The germline gives CDR1 SGHAT, CDR2 FQNNGV. The CDR3 DNA reads as TGTGCCAGCAGATGGCACACCGGGGAGCTGTTTTTT. Its translation: CASRWHTGELFF.